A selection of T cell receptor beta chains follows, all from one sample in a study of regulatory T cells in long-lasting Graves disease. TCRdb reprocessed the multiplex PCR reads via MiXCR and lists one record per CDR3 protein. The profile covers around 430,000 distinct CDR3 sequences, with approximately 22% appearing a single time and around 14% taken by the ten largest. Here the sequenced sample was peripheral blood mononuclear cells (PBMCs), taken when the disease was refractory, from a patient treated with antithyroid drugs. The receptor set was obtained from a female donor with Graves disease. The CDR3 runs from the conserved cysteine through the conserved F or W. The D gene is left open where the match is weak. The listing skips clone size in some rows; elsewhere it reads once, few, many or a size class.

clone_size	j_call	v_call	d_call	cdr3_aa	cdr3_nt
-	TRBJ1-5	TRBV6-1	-	CASSPVGRNQPQHF	TGTGCCAGCAGCCCCGTGGGACGCAATCAGCCCCAGCATTTT
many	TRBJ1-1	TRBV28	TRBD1	CASYPPGQAPEAFF	TGTGCCAGCTATCCCCCGGGACAGGCTCCTGAAGCTTTCTTT
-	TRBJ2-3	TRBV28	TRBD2	CAGSLAGGPDTQYF	TGTGCCGGCAGTCTAGCGGGAGGGCCAGATACGCAGTATTTT
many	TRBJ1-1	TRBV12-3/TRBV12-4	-	CASSPPLGSEAFF	TGTGCCAGCAGTCCCCCTTTAGGAAGTGAAGCTTTCTTT
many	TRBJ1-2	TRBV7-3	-	CASSPRGTGGYTF	TGTGCCAGCAGCCCCCGCGGTACGGGTGGCTACACCTTC
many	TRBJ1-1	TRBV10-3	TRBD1	CAINPGQGEAFF	TGTGCCATCAATCCCGGACAGGGTGAAGCTTTCTTT
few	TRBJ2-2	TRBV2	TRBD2	CARPISGANTGELFF	TGTGCCAGACCCATCAGCGGGGCGAACACCGGGGAGCTGTTTTTT
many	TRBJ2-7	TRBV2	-	CASLSYEQYF	TGTGCCAGCCTCTCCTACGAGCAGTACTTC
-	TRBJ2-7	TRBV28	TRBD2	CASSTGIAGGEQYF	TGTGCCAGCAGCACCGGGATAGCGGGGGGCGAGCAGTACTTC
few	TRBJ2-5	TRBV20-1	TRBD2	CSARDASGDQETQYF	TGCAGTGCTAGAGACGCTAGCGGGGACCAAGAGACCCAGTACTTC
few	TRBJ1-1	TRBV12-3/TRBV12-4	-	CASSPPHTEAFF	TGTGCCAGCAGTCCCCCTCACACTGAAGCTTTCTTT
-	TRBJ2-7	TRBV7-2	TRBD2	CASSTSGGSAYEQYF	TGTGCCAGCAGCACATCGGGGGGTAGCGCCTACGAGCAGTACTTC
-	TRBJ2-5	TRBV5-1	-	CASSLLRETQYF	TGCGCCAGCAGTCTACTAAGGGAGACCCAGTACTTC
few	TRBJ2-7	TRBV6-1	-	CATLLAPSEQYF	TGTGCCACTCTACTCGCGCCGAGCGAGCAGTACTTC
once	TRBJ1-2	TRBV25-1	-	CASSDRGSDYGYTF	TGTGCCAGCAGTGACAGGGGATCCGACTATGGCTACACCTTC
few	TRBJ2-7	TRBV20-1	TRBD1	CSAEAGTGPSSYEQYF	TGCAGTGCTGAGGCCGGGACAGGCCCGAGCTCCTACGAGCAGTACTTC
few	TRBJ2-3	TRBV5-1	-	CASSISTDTQYF	TGCGCCAGCAGCATTAGCACAGATACGCAGTATTTT
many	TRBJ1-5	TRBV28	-	CASSSSSVGNQPQHF	TGTGCCAGCAGTTCCTCTTCGGTGGGCAATCAGCCCCAGCATTTT
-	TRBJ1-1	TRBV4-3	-	CASSQGGQIDTEAFF	TGCGCCAGCAGCCAAGGCGGACAGATTGACACTGAAGCTTTCTTT
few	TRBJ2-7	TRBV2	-	CASSDGREGGEQYF	TGTGCCAGCAGTGACGGCAGGGAAGGAGGCGAGCAGTACTTC
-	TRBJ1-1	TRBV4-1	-	CASSQVRWGTEASF	TGCGCCAGCAGCCAAGTCCGTTGGGGCACTGAAGCTTCCTTT
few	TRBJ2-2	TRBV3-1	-	CASSSRTADTGELFF	TGTGCCAGCAGCTCACGGACAGCCGACACCGGGGAGCTGTTTTTT
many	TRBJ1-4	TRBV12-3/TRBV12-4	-	CASSLLGSSEKLFF	TGTGCCAGCAGTTTGTTAGGTAGTAGTGAAAAACTGTTTTTT
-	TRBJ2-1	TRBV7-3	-	CASSIIGGISYNEQFF	TGTGCCAGCAGCATCATAGGCGGGATTTCCTACAATGAGCAGTTCTTC
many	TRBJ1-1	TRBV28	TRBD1	CASSSADRGEAFF	TGTGCCAGCAGTTCTGCGGACAGGGGGGAAGCTTTCTTT
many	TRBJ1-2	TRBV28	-	CASSPPRGVGYTF	TGTGCCAGCAGTCCCCCCCGCGGGGTTGGCTACACCTTC
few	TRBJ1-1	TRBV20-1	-	CSAALGQGNTEAFF	TGCAGTGCTGCGCTGGGGCAGGGGAACACTGAAGCTTTCTTT
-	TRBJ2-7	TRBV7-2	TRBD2	CASSGGTSGGYEQYF	TGTGCCTCTTCCGGGGGGACTAGCGGGGGTTACGAGCAGTACTTC
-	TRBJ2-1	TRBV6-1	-	CASSEVGVGEQFF	TGTGCCAGCAGTGAAGTTGGGGTGGGGGAGCAGTTCTTC
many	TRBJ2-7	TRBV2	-	CASTLSYEQYF	TGTGCCAGCACCCTCAGCTACGAGCAGTACTTC
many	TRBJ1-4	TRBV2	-	CASSENARVWNSF	TGTGCCAGCAGTGAAAATGCCCGCGTATGGAACTCTTTT
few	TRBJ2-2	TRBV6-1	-	CASNGRNTGELFF	TGTGCCAGCAACGGACGGAACACCGGGGAGCTGTTTTTT
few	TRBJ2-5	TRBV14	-	CASSQQGYQETQYF	TGTGCCAGCAGCCAACAGGGGTACCAAGAGACCCAGTACTTC
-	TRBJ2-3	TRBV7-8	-	CASSLLGAGDTQYF	TGTGCCAGCAGCTTACTAGGGGCGGGAGATACGCAGTATTTT
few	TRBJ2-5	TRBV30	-	CAWSGGGAGLETQYF	TGTGCCTGGAGTGGTGGGGGGGCCGGGTTGGAGACCCAGTACTTC
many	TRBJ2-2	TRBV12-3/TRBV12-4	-	CASRPTGVYTGELFF	TGTGCCAGCAGACCCACAGGAGTTTACACCGGGGAGCTGTTTTTT
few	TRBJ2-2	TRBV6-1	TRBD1	CAIDLNRGDTGELFF	TGTGCCATCGACCTGAACAGGGGGGACACCGGGGAGCTGTTTTTT
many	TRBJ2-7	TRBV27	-	CASNSAYSYEQYF	TGTGCCAGCAACTCCGCTTACTCCTACGAGCAGTACTTC
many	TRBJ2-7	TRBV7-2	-	CASSLSVRAGHEQYF	TGTGCCAGCAGCTTAAGCGTCAGGGCGGGCCACGAGCAGTACTTC
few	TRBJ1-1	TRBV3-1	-	CASSQDIWTEAFF	TGTGCCAGCAGCCAGGATATTTGGACTGAAGCTTTCTTT
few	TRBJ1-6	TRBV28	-	CAGTWTQNSPLHF	TGTGCCGGCACCTGGACACAAAATTCACCCCTCCACTTT
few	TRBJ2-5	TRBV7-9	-	CASTLGAGQETQYF	TGTGCCAGCACCCTGGGTGCGGGCCAAGAGACCCAGTACTTC
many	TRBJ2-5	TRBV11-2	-	CASSSGVGGRLETQYF	TGTGCCAGCAGCTCGGGGGTGGGGGGGCGGCTGGAGACCCAGTACTTC
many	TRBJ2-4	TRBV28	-	CASSGQNIQYF	TGTGCCAGCAGTGGCCAAAACATTCAGTACTTC
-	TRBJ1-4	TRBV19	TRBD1	CASSTGLQGAKLFF	TGTGCCAGTAGTACCGGACTACAGGGGGCAAAACTGTTTTTT
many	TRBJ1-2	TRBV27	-	CASSLSGATASYGYTF	TGTGCCAGCAGTTTATCTGGGGCTACGGCCTCCTATGGCTACACCTTC
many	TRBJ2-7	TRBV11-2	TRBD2	CASSLVTSGNYEQYF	TGTGCCAGCAGCTTAGTGACTAGCGGGAACTACGAGCAGTACTTC
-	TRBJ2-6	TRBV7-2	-	CASSPRSPGLLSGANVLTF	TGTGCCAGCAGCCCCAGGTCCCCCGGGCTCCTCTCTGGGGCCAACGTCCTGACTTTC
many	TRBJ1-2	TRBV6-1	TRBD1	CASSTTGIGYTF	TGTGCCAGCAGTACGACAGGGATCGGCTACACCTTC
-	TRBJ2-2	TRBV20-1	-	CSARDDGGGLTGELFF	TGCAGTGCTAGAGACGACGGGGGCGGACTTACCGGGGAGCTGTTTTTT